These 13 T cell receptor beta chains share one sample of origin, sequenced in a study of chemoradiotherapy in HPV16-positive cancers. TCRdb keeps only in-frame clones here, not all; method: immunoSEQ multiplex PCR. Of 30,000 to 50,000 clones detected, more than 75% appear once; the ten largest clones hold approximately 5.4%. Sequences were derived from blood, sampled from a patient who underwent chemoradiotherapy. All receptors derive from a human donor with HPV-associated anogenital cancer.

The genes are TRBV6-1 and TRBJ2-1; TRBD1 or TRBD2 may be the D gene (5 bases each). Germline loops: CDR1 MNHNS, CDR2 SASEGT. Trimming left V 6 bases short and J 5 bases short, with 17 bases between. The CDR3 runs to 15 residues. The CDR3 region is CASRTSRDLHNEQFF. CDR3 sequence (DNA): TGTGCCAGCAGAACATCCCGGGACCTACACAATGAGCAGTTCTTC.

As concerns this clone: Compared with germline, one end of the junction differs, possibly owing to a read error. This rearrangement joins TRBV5-1 to TRBJ2-7; no clear D. This CDR3 has 11 amino acids. Germline assignment: CDR1 SGHRS and CDR2 YFSETQ. CDR3 in amino acids: CASRLANEQYF. Written as DNA, the CDR3 is TGCGCCAGCAGGTTGGCTAATGAGCAGTACTTC. The full variable domain, in which reference TRBV5-1 and TRBJ2-7 provide the parts outside the CDR3, is KAGVTQTPRYLIKTRGQQVTLSCSPISGHRSVSWYQQTPGQGLQFLFEYFSETQRNKGNFPGRFSGRQFSNSRSEMNVSTLELGDSALYLCASRLANEQYFGPGTRLTVT.

This chain connects TRBV18 to TRBJ1-4; D unresolved. Between the trimmed V and J ends, which lost 3 bases and 13 bases, there was a span of 15 bases. This CDR3 region has 13 residues. Germline assignment: CDR1 KGHSH and CDR2 LQKENI. CDR3 DNA sequence: TGTGCCAGCTCACCTGCATTTCAGGAGGGACTGTTTTTT. The encoded protein is CASSPAFQEGLFF.

V gene TRBV5-8 combines with J gene TRBJ1-1, with D perhaps matching TRBD1 (5 bases). The V gene lost 5 bases and the J gene lost 4 bases, with 12 bases spanning the gap. CDR3 length: 13 amino acids. Germline V gene sequence: CDR1 SGHTS, CDR2 YDEGEE. The CDR3 DNA is TGTGCCAGCAGGCGTTGGGGGTTCACTGAAGCTTTCTTT. This translates into CASRRWGFTEAFF. The full variable domain, completed using reference TRBV5-8 and TRBJ1-1, is EAGVTQSPTHLIKTRGQQATLRCSPISGHTSVYWYQQALGLGLQFLLWYDEGEERNRGNFPPRFSGRQFPNYSSELNVNALELEDSALYLCASRRWGFTEAFFGQGTRLTVV.

The chain combines TRBV7-2 with TRBJ1-1; D is unresolved. Trimming removed 0 bases from V and 6 bases from J, with 11 bases in between. Germline V gene data show CDR1 as SGHTA and CDR2 as FQGNSA. This CDR3 has 14 amino acids. The CDR3 DNA is TGTGCCAGCAGCTTAGCAGGTCAGTCTGCTGAAGCTTTCTTT. Its protein is CASSLAGQSAEAFF.

J is TRBJ1-2 and V is TRBV27; a weak D match, TRBD1 (6 bases). V shed 6 bases and J shed 2 bases, with 16 bases lying between them. Germline CDR1 and CDR2: MNHEY and SMNVEV (reference sequence). The CDR3 has 15 residues. The CDR3 coding sequence is TGTGCCAGCAGGAGGACGACAGGATCGAACTATGGCTACACCTTC. Translated, it gives CASRRTTGSNYGYTF.

The chain is built from TRBV5-8 and TRBJ1-3; 8 nucleotides line up with TRBD1. The CDR3 totals 17 residues. V lost 0 bases and J lost 2; bases outside the gene matches: 7. Germline values: CDR1 SGHTS, CDR2 YDEGEE. CDR3 region: CASSLEVLQGAGNTIYF. DNA of the CDR3: TGTGCCAGCAGCTTGGAGGTCCTACAGGGGGCTGGAAACACCATATATTTT.

The chain employs TRBV5-1 and TRBJ1-3; 9 bases are a match to TRBD1. The junction had 4 bases not matched to a gene; V was cut back by 0 bases and J by 3 bases. Germline CDR1 SGHRS, CDR2 YFSETQ. The CDR3 loop spans 16 amino acids. Written as DNA, the CDR3 is TGCGCCAGCAGCTTGGCCTTGACAGGGGGTGGAAACACCATATATTTT. Translated: CASSLALTGGGNTIYF.

The chain combines TRBV15 with TRBJ1-2, with TRBD1 identical over 11 bases. CDR1 is LNHNV and CDR2 is YYDKDF in the germline V gene (reference sequence). Losses at the gene ends were 0 bases for V and 4 bases for J; bases not matched to a gene: 1. This CDR3 has 15 residues. The CDR3 here is CATSRDGTGGYGYTF. The CDR3 bases are TGTGCCACCAGCAGAGACGGGACAGGGGGCTATGGCTACACCTTC. The complete variable domain, with remaining parts taken from reference TRBV15 and TRBJ1-2, reads DAMVIQNPRYQVTQFGKPVTLSCSQTLNHNVMYWYQQKSSQAPKLLFHYYDKDFNNEADTPDNFQSRRPNTSFCFLDIRSPGLGDTAMYLCATSRDGTGGYGYTFGSGTRLTVV.

The rearrangement uses TRBV2 and TRBJ1-2, with D uncertain. The V and J ends lost 2 bases and 0 bases respectively, with 10 bases between them. The CDR3 is 15 residues long. In germline, CDR1 is SNHLY, CDR2 FYNNEI. This CDR3 reads CASSEKEITNYGYTF. CDR3 sequence (DNA): TGTGCCAGCAGTGAAAAGGAAATCACTAACTATGGCTACACCTTC.

This rearrangement joins TRBV30 to TRBJ1-4; D remains ambiguous. The CDR3 runs to 17 residues. Germline V gene lookup returns CDR1 GTSNPN and CDR2 SVGIG (reference sequence). The V end lost 0 bases, the J end lost 0 bases, and 14 bases lay between the germline ends. CDR3 sequence: CAWSVQSRDATNEKLFF. In DNA, the CDR3 is TGTGCCTGGAGTGTACAAAGCCGAGATGCAACTAATGAAAAACTGTTTTTT.

This chain links TRBV18 with TRBJ1-2; D remains ambiguous. V lost 1 base to trimming and J lost 2 bases, with 11 bases between them. This CDR3 region has 15 residues. Germline V CDR1 and CDR2: KGHSH, LQKENI. CDR3 DNA: TGTGCCAGCTCACCACTGCTGGCAGAAAACTATGGCTACACCTTC. Protein: CASSPLLAENYGYTF.

J is TRBJ2-5 and V is TRBV7-8; D gene ambiguous. In germline, CDR1 is SGHVS, CDR2 FQNEAQ. The CDR3 has 16 residues. Trimming removed 0 bases from V and 4 bases from J, with 15 bases in between. The CDR3 nucleotides are TGTGCCAGCAGCTTAGCGAGCAGTCGACACGGAGAGACCCAGTACTTC. Its translation: CASSLASSRHGETQYF.